This record looks at one TCR beta chain sequence and its context. The antigen remains undetermined. The data originate from a study of cytomegalovirus exposure and HLA in healthy donors. V dropped 3 bases and J dropped 6; count of bases not matched to a gene: 9. Germline loops: CDR1 KGHSH, CDR2 LQKENI. The CDR3 contains 15 residues. Study-wide results and limits: Reported results showed that the classifier diagnosed cytomegalovirus status with high specificity and sensitivity.

Using immunoSEQ multiplex PCR, the repertoire was profiled, and TCRdb retains in-frame clones only, with some absent. The table lists 250,000 to 350,000 clones, 86% of them singletons, with over 0.8% in the top ten. What was sequenced was PBMCs. The TCR sequence derives from a woman aged 18-30 years in good health and CMV-seronegative. The chain combines TRBV18 with TRBJ2-7, with TRBD1 matching 9 bases. The CDR3 sequence: CASSPTGGQGLEQYF. CDR3 DNA sequence: TGTGCCAGCTCACCGACCGGGGGACAGGGACTCGAGCAGTACTTC.